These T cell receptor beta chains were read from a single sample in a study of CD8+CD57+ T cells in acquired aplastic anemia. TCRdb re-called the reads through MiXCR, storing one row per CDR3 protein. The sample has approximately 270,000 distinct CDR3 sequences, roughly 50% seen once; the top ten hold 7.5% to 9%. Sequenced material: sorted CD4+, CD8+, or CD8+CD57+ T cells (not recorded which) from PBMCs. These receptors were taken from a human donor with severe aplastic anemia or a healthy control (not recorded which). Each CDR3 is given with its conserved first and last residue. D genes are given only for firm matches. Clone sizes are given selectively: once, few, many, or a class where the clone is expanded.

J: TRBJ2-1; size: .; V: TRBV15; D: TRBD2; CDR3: CATASGGYNEQFF; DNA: TGTGCCACCGCAAGCGGGGGCTACAATGAGCAGTTCTTC
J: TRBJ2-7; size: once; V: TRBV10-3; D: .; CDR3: CAISEESYEQYF; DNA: TGTGCCATCAGTGAAGAGTCCTACGAGCAGTACTTC
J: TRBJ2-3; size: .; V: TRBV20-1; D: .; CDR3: CSAQRSGTDTQYF; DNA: TGCAGTGCCCAGCGGTCGGGGACAGATACGCAGTATTTT
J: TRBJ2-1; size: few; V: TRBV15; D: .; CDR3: CATSRGDSYNEQFF; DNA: TGTGCCACCAGCAGAGGGGACTCCTACAATGAGCAGTTCTTC
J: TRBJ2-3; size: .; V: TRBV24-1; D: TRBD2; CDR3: CATSDPSGGATDTQYF; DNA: TGTGCCACCAGTGACCCAAGCGGGGGGGCCACAGATACGCAGTATTTT
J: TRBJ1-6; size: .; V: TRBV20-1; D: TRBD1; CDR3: CKARPRQGYSPLHF; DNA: TGCAAAGCTAGACCAAGACAGGGTTACTCACCCCTCCACTTT
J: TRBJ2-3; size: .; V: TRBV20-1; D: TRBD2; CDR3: CSASQLAGGTTDTQYF; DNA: TGCAGTGCTAGTCAGCTAGCGGGGGGCACTACAGATACGCAGTATTTT
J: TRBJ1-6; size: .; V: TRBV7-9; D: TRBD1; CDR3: CASSPLDREALHF; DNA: TGTGCCAGCAGCCCTTTGGACAGGGAGGCCCTCCACTTT
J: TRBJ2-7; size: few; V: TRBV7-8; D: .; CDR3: CASSPRVEQYF; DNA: TGTGCCAGCAGCCCCCGCGTGGAGCAGTACTTC
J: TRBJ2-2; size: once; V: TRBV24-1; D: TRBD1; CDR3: CATRQGGNTGELFF; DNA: TGTGCCACCAGACAGGGGGGGAACACCGGGGAGCTGTTTTTT
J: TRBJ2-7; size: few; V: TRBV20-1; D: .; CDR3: CSALQPGSYEQYF; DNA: TGCAGTGCTCTCCAGCCGGGGTCCTACGAGCAGTACTTC
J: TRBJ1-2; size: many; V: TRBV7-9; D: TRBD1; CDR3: CASSSTGLVGYTF; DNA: TGTGCCAGCAGCTCGACAGGGTTGGTTGGCTACACCTTC
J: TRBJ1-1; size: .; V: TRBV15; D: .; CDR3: CATSRGIENRASTEAFF; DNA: TGTGCCACCAGCAGAGGAATAGAGAACAGGGCTAGCACTGAAGCTTTCTTT
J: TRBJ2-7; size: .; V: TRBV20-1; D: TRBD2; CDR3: CSAPRTSGSYEQYF; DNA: TGCAGTGCCCCCAGGACTAGCGGGAGTTACGAGCAGTACTTC
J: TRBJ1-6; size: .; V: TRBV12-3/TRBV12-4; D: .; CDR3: CASSSLNYNSPLHF; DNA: TGTGCCAGCAGTTCACTGAACTATAATTCACCCCTCCACTTT
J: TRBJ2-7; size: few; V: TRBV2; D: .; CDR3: CASSADLSSYEQYF; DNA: TGTGCCAGCAGTGCGGACCTGAGCTCCTACGAGCAGTACTTC
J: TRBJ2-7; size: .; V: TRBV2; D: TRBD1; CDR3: CASGQGLSYEQYF; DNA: TGTGCCAGCGGACAGGGGCTTTCCTACGAGCAGTACTTC
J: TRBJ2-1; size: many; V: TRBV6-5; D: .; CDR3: CASSYVRGRGSRSYNEQFF; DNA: TGTGCCAGCAGTTACGTCCGTGGTAGGGGGTCCCGATCCTACAATGAGCAGTTCTTC
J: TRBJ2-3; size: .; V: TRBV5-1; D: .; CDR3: CASSFRMSTDTQYF; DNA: TGCGCCAGCAGCTTTAGGATGTCCACAGATACGCAGTATTTT
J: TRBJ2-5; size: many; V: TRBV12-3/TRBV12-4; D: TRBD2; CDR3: CASSVAGGGMAQYF; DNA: TGTGCCAGCAGTGTAGCGGGGGGTGGGATGGCCCAGTACTTC
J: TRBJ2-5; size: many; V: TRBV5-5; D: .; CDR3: CASSLSPQSEGTQYF; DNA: TGTGCCAGCAGCTTATCCCCCCAGTCTGAAGGGACCCAGTACTTC
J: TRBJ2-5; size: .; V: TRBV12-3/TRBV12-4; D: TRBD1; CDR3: CASRRTGGEETQYF; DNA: TGTGCCAGCAGGCGGACAGGGGGGGAAGAGACCCAGTACTTC
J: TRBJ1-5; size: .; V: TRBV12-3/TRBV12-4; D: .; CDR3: CASSLRRAGQPQHF; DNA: TGTGCCAGCAGTTTACGGCGGGCAGGTCAGCCCCAGCATTTT
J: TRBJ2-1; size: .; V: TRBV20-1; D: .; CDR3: CSAGGRNEQFF; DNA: TGCAGTGCCGGGGGGCGGAATGAGCAGTTCTTC
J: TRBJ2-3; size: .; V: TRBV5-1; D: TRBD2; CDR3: CASSLALAGYRDTQYF; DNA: TGCGCCAGCAGCTTGGCGCTAGCGGGATATAGAGATACGCAGTATTTT
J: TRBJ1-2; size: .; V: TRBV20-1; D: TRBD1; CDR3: CSATADRRGYTF; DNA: TGCAGTGCTACGGCGGACAGGCGAGGCTACACCTTC
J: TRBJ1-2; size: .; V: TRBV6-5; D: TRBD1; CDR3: CASSQGTGGGYTF; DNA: TGCGCCAGCAGCCAGGGGACAGGGGGCGGCTACACCTTC
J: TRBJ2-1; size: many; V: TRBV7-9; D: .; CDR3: CASSSTSSVRNEQFF; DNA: TGTGCCAGCAGCTCTACATCTAGCGTTAGGAATGAGCAGTTCTTC
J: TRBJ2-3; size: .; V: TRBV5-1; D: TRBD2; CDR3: CASSVWPGRGGIDTQYF; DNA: TGCGCCAGCAGCGTATGGCCTGGGCGGGGAGGGATAGATACGCAGTATTTT
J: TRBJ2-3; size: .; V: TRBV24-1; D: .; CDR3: CATSDPNGADTQYF; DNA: TGTGCCACCAGTGATCCGAACGGGGCAGATACGCAGTATTTT
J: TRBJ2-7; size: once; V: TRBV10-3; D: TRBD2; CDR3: CAISAPGLAGAREQYF; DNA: TGTGCCATCAGCGCCCCGGGACTAGCGGGAGCAAGGGAGCAGTACTTC
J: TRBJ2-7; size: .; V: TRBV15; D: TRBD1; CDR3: CATSSSVGDSSYEQYF; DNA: TGTGCCACCAGCAGTAGTGTGGGGGACAGCTCCTACGAGCAGTACTTC
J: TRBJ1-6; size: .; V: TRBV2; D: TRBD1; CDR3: CASRPGGNSPLHF; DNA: TGTGCCAGTCGACCAGGGGGGAATTCACCCCTCCACTTT
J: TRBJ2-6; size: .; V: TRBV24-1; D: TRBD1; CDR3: CATSDGTGLSGANVLTF; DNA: TGTGCCACCAGTGATGGGACAGGTCTTTCTGGGGCCAACGTCCTGACTTTC
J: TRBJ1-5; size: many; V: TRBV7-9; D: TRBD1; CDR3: CASSPTGVQPQHF; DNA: TGTGCCAGCAGCCCCACAGGGGTTCAGCCCCAGCATTTT
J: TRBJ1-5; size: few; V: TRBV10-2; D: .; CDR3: CASSETSSNQPQHF; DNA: TGCGCCAGCAGTGAGACAAGCAGCAATCAGCCCCAGCATTTT
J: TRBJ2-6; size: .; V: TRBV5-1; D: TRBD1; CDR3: CASSTQGAGANVLTF; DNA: TGCGCCAGCAGCACCCAGGGGGCTGGGGCCAACGTCCTGACTTTC
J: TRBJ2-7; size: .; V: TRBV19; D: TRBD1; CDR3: CASSIGDRGPGEQYF; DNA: TGTGCCAGTAGTATAGGGGACAGGGGCCCTGGGGAGCAGTACTTC
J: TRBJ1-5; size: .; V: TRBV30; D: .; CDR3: CAWSGQSGPGRLNQPQHF; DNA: TGTGCCTGGAGTGGCCAATCAGGACCGGGACGGCTCAATCAGCCCCAGCATTTT
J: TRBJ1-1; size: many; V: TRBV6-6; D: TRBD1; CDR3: CASVDRGNTEAFF; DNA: TGTGCCAGCGTAGACAGGGGGAACACTGAAGCTTTCTTT
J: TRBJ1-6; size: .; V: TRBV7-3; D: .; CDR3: CASSPEVGPSPLHF; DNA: TGTGCCAGCAGCCCTGAAGTAGGTCCCTCACCCCTCCACTTT
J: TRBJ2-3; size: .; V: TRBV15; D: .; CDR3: CATSRDFSTDTQYF; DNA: TGTGCCACCAGCAGAGATTTTAGCACAGATACGCAGTATTTT